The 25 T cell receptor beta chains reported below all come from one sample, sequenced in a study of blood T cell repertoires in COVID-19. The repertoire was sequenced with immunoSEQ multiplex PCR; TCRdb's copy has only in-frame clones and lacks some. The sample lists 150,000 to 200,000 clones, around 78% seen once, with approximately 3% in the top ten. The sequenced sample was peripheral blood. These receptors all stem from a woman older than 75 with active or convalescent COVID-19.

The CDR3, as DNA: TGTGCCAGCAGTGGTGGGCAGGGGCTTCGTCAGCCCCAGCATTTT. It specifies CASSGGQGLRQPQHF. This chain links TRBV2 with TRBJ1-5, with D tentatively TRBD1 (6 bases). The CDR3 extends over 15 amino acids. The V gene lost 4 bases and the J gene lost 6 bases, with 16 bases spanning the gap. From germline, CDR1 is SNHLY and CDR2 FYNNEI. The whole variable domain, filled in from reference TRBV2 and TRBJ1-5, reads EPEVTQTPSHQVTQMGQEVILRCVPISNHLYFYWYRQILGQKVEFLVSFYNNEISEKSEIFDDQFSVERPDGSNFTLKIRSTKLEDSAMYFCASSGGQGLRQPQHFGDGTRLSIL.

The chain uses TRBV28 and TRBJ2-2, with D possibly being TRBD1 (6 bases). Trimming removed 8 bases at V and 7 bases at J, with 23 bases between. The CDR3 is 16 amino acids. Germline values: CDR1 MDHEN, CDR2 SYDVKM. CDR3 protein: CASRTNLGGFNGELFF. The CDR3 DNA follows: TGTGCCAGCCGAACCAATTTAGGGGGTTTTAACGGGGAGCTGTTTTTT.

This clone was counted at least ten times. CDR3 amino acids: CAWSSGNEQYF. DNA for the CDR3: TGTGCCTGGAGTTCAGGGAACGAGCAGTACTTC. The gene calls are TRBV30 and TRBJ2-7; possible D gene TRBD1, 5 bases. The CDR3 is 11 amino acids. Germline values: CDR1 GTSNPN, CDR2 SVGIG (reference sequence). Between the trimmed V and J ends, which lost 2 bases and 5 bases, there was a span of 7 bases.

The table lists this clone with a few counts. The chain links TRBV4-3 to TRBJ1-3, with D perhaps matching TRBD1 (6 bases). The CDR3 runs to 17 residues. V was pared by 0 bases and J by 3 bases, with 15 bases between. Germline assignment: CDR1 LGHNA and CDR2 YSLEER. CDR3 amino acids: CASSQDLGTGYGNTIYF. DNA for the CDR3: TGCGCCAGCAGCCAAGATCTTGGAACAGGGTATGGAAACACCATATATTTT.

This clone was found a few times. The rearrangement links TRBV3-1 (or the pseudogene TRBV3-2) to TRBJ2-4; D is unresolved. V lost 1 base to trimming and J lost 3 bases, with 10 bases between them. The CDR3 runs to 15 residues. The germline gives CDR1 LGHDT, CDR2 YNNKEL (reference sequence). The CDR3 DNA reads TGTGCCAGCAGCCAAGGGGCCGTGGACAAAAACATTCAGTACTTC. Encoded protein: CASSQGAVDKNIQYF.

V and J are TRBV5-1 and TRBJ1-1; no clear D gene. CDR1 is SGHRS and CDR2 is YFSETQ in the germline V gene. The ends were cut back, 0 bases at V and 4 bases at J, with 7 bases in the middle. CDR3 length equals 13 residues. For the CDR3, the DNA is TGCGCCAGCAGCTTGGAAGTCAGCACTGAAGCTTTCTTT. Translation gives CASSLEVSTEAFF.

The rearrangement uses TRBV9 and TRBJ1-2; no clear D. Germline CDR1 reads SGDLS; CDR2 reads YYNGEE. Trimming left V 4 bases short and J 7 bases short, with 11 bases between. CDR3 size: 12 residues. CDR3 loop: CASSSDFGGYTF. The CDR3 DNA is TGTGCCAGCAGCTCAGATTTTGGTGGCTACACCTTC. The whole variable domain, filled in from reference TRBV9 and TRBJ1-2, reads DSGVTQTPKHLITATGQRVTLRCSPRSGDLSVYWYQQSLDQGLQFLIQYYNGEERAKGNILERFSAQQFPDLHSELNLSSLELGDSALYFCASSSDFGGYTFGSGTRLTVV.

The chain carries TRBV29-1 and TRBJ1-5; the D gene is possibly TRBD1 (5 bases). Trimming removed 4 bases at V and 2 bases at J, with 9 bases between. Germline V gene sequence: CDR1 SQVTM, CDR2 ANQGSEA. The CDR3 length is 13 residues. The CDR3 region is CSVVEGGNQPQHF. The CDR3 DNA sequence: TGCAGCGTTGTCGAAGGGGGCAATCAGCCCCAGCATTTT.

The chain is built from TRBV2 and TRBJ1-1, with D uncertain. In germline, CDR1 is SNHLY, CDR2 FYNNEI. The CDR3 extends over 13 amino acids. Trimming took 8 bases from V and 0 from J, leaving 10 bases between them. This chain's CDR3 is CASSKEMNTEAFF. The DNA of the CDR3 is TGTGCCAGCTCTAAAGAGATGAACACTGAAGCTTTCTTT.

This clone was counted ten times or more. CDR3 DNA: TGTGCCAGCAGTTACACCTCTGAGATTGAGCAGTTCTTC. Its translation is CASSYTSEIEQFF. The rearrangement joins TRBV6-2 or TRBV6-3 to TRBJ2-1, with no clear D. The CDR3 is made up of 13 amino acids. Trimming pared 2 bases from V and 9 bases from J, leaving 11 bases between. Germline assignment: CDR1 MNHEY and CDR2 SVGEGT.

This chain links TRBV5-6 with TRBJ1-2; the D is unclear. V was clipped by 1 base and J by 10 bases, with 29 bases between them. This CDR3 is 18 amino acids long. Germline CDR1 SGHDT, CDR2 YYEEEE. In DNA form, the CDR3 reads TGTGCCAGCAGCTTGAGTTTAAGCACCAAACAGCCTTCCCGAACCTACACCTTC. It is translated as CASSLSLSTKQPSRTYTF.

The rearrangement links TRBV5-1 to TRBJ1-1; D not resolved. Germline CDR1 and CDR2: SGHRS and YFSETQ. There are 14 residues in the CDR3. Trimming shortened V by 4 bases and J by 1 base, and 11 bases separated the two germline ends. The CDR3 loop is CASSIGRGNTEAFF. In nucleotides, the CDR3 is TGCGCCAGCAGCATCGGACGGGGGAACACTGAAGCTTTCTTT.

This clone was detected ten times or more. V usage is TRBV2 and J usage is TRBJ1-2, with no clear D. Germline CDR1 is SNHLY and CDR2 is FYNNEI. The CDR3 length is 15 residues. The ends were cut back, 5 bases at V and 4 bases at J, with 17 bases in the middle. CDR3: CASSSQATSSYGYTF. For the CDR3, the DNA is TGTGCCAGCAGTTCTCAGGCCACCTCTTCCTATGGCTACACCTTC.

This chain's CDR3 is CASSRGTGDSYGYTF. CDR3 in DNA: TGTGCCAGCAGCCGTGGGACAGGGGATAGCTATGGCTACACCTTC. The V and J genes are TRBV3-1 (or the pseudogene TRBV3-2) and TRBJ1-2, with TRBD1 identical over 10 bases. J was trimmed by 4 bases and V by 4 bases; bases with no gene match: 6. From germline, CDR1 is LGHDT and CDR2 YNNKEL (reference sequence). The CDR3 spans 15 residues.

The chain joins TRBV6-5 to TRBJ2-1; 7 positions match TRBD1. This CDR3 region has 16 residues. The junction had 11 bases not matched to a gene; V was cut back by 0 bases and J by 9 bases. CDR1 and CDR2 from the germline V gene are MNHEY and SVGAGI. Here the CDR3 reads CASSYSRTGLRGEQFF. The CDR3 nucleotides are TGTGCCAGCAGTTACTCGAGGACAGGCCTCAGGGGTGAGCAGTTCTTC.

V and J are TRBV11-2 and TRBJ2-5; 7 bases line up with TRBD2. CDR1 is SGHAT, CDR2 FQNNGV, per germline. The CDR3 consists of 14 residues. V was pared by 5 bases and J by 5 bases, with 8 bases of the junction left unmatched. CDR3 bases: TGTGCCAGCAGCCAACGACTAGCTTCCGAGACCCAGTACTTC. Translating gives CASSQRLASETQYF.

The CDR3 spells CASSYGSGGEAFF. CDR3 nucleotide sequence: TGTGCCAGCAGTTACGGTTCAGGGGGTGAAGCTTTCTTT. V gene TRBV6-5 combines with J gene TRBJ1-1, with 7 nucleotides matching TRBD1. This CDR3 spans 13 amino acids. Germline V CDR1 and CDR2: MNHEY, SVGAGI. The junction had 4 bases not matched to a gene; V was cut back by 2 bases and J by 7 bases.

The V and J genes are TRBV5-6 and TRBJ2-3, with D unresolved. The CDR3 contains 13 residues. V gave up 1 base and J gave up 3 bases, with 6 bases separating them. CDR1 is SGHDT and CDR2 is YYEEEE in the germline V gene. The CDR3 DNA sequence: TGTGCCAGCAGCTTGTTAGAAACAGATACGCAGTATTTT. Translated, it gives CASSLLETDTQYF.

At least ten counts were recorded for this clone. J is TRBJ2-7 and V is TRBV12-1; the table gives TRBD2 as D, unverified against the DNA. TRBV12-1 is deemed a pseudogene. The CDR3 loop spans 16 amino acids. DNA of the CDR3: TGTGCCAGCAGCTTTGGACTAGCGGGACCCCACTACGAGCAGTACTTC. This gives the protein CASSFGLAGPHYEQYF.

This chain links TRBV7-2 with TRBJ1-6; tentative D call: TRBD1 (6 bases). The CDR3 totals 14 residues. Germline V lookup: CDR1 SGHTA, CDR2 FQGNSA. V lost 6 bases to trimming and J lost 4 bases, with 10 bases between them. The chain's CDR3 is CASRFRGYNSPLHF. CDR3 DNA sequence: TGTGCCAGCAGATTCAGGGGTTATAATTCACCCCTCCACTTT.

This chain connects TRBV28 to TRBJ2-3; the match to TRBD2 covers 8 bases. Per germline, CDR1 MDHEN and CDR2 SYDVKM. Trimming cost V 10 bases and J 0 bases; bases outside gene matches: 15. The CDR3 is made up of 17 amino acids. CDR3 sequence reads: CATLMGILAESTDTQYF. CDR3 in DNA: TGTGCCACCCTGATGGGGATACTAGCGGAGAGCACAGATACGCAGTATTTT.

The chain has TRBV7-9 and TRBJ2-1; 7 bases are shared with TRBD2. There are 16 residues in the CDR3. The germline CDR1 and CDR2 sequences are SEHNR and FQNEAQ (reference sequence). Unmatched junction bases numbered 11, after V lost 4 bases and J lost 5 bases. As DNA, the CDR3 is TGTGCCAGCAGCTCCCTTGGCGGGGGAGCCAACAATGAGCAGTTCTTC. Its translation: CASSSLGGGANNEQFF. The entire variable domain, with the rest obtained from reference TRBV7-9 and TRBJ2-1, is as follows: DTGVSQNPRHKITKRGQNVTFRCDPISEHNRLYWYRQTLGQGPEFLTYFQNEAQLEKSRLLSDRFSAERPKGSFSTLEIQRTEQGDSAMYLCASSSLGGGANNEQFFGPGTRLTVL.

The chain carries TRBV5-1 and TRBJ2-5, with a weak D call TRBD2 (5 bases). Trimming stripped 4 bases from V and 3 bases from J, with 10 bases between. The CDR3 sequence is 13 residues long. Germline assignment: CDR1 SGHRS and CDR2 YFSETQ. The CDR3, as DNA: TGCGCCAGCAGCAAACACGGGGAAGAGACCCAGTACTTC. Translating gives CASSKHGEETQYF.

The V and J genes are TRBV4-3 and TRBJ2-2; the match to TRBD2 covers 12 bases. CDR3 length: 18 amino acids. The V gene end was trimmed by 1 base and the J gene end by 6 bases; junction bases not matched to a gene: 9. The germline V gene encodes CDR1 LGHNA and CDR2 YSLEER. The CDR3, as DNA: TGCGCCAGCAGCCAAGCCCCTAGCGGGGGGGCCGGGCCCGGGGAGCTGTTTTTT. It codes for CASSQAPSGGAGPGELFF.

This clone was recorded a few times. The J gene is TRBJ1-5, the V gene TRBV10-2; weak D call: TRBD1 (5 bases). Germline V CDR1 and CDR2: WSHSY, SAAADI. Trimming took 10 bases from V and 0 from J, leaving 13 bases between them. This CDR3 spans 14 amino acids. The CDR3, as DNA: TGCGCCACCGCGGGACGGGTTAGCAATCAGCCCCAGCATTTT. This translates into CATAGRVSNQPQHF.